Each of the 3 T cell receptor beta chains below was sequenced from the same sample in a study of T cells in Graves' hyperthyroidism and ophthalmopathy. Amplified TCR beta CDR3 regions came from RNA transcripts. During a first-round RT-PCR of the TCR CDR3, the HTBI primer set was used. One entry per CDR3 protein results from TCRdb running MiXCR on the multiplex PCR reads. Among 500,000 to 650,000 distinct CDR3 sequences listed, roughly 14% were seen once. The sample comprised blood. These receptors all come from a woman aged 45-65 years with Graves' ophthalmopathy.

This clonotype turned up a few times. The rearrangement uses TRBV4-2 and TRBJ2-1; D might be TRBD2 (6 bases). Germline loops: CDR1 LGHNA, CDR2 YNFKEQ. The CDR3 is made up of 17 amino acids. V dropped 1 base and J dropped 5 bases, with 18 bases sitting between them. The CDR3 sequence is CASSQASLASADNEQFF. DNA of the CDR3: TGTGCCAGCAGCCAAGCATCGTTGGCTAGCGCGGACAATGAGCAGTTCTTC.

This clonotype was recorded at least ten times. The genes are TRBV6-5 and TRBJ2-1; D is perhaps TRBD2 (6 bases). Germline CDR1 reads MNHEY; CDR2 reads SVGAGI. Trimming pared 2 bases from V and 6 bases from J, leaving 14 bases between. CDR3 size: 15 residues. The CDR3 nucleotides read TGTGCCAGCAGTTACCCCCGGGACTGGCCCAATGAGCAGTTCTTC. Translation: CASSYPRDWPNEQFF.

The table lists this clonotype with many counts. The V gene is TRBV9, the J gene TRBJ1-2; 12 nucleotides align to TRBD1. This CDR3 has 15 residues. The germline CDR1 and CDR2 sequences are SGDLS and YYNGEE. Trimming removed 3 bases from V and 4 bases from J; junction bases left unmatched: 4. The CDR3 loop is CASSAGQGAGYGYTF. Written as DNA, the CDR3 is TGTGCCAGCAGCGCGGGACAGGGGGCTGGCTATGGCTACACCTTC. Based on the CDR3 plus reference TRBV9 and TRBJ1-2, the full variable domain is DSGVTQTPKHLITATGQRVTLRCSPRSGDLSVYWYQQSLDQGLQFLIQYYNGEERAKGNILERFSAQQFPDLHSELNLSSLELGDSALYFCASSAGQGAGYGYTFGSGTRLTVV.